One sample yielded the 9 T cell receptor beta chains listed below, sequenced in a study of spatial heterogeneity in lung cancer (dated by TCRdb to the late 2010s). Library preparation employed 5' RACE. The run used a NextSeq 500. TCRdb ran its own pipeline on the public reads, namely fastp trimming at Q25 and MiXCR clone calling, and kept in-frame beta chains. Each record represents a unique CDR3 protein, reported with the most common genes and DNA among its rows. The sample yields some 38,000 distinct CDR3 sequences; 7.5% were counted once. The ten top clones hold approximately 30% of the sample. The time point label, as the study defines it: sample taken at primary tumor resection. For TCR sequencing, whole RNA was extracted from tumor and nontumor lung tissue, or from cryopreserved PBMC samples, and no cell sorting was done. The sequencing here drew on PBMCs, taken at surgery. The receptors stem from a male donor with early-stage non-small cell lung cancer.

The sample holds many counts of this clonotype. The chain couples TRBV2 to TRBJ2-1; D assignment may be TRBD1 or TRBD2 (5 bases each). The germline gives CDR1 SNHLY, CDR2 FYNNEI. V was cut by 6 bases and J by 4 bases, with 16 bases left in between. CDR3 length: 15 amino acids. CDR3 sequence reads: CASSRWGNSYNEQFF. CDR3 DNA sequence: TGTGCCAGCAGCCGATGGGGGAACAGTTACAATGAGCAGTTCTTC.

This chain uses TRBV12-3 or TRBV12-4 with TRBJ2-1, with 7 bases fitting TRBD1. V shed 7 bases and J 4 bases; nucleotides not matched to a gene: 13. CDR3 length equals 16 residues. CDR3 amino acids: CASTTRGPQGYNEQFF. DNA of the CDR3: TGTGCCAGCACCACCAGGGGTCCACAGGGGTACAATGAGCAGTTCTTC.

This clonotype has ten or more counts. The chain is built from TRBV20-1 and TRBJ1-5; 8 nucleotides agree with TRBD1. The V gene's germline CDR1 is DFQATT and CDR2 SNEGSKA (reference sequence). This CDR3 comprises 13 residues. Trimming took 1 base from V and 8 from J; bases not matched to a gene: 4. The CDR3 bases are TGCAGTGCTAGAGCCCAGGGGGCCGAGCCCCAGCATTTT. This encodes CSARAQGAEPQHF.

This clonotype was seen at least ten times. The chain is built from TRBV11-3 and TRBJ2-7; no clear D. Germline V gives CDR1 SGHNT, CDR2 YENEEA. This CDR3 comprises 9 residues. The germline V and J ends were trimmed by 7 bases and 11 bases, with 9 bases remaining between them. CDR3 region: CASTPREYF. For the CDR3, the DNA is TGTGCCAGCACCCCACGGGAGTACTTC.

The CDR3 reads CASSPQSSTSVRDTQYF. Written as DNA, the CDR3 is TGTGCCAGCTCACCGCAATCCTCGACTAGCGTCAGGGATACGCAGTATTTT. The chain employs TRBV18 and TRBJ2-3; 8 bases line up with TRBD2. This CDR3 region has 17 residues. V trimming: 3 bases; J trimming: 6 bases; junction bases outside the gene matches: 14. From germline, CDR1 is KGHSH and CDR2 LQKENI.

In this sample, this clonotype turned up many times. The CDR3 nucleotides read TGTGCCAGTAGTTCCTCTCGGGCGGCGACAGCTTTCTTT. As protein: CASSSSRAATAFF. The V call is TRBV19, the J call TRBJ1-1; D remains unclear. The CDR3 is made up of 13 amino acids. In germline, CDR1 is LNHDA, CDR2 SQIVND (reference sequence). V was shortened by 5 bases and J by 10 bases, with 17 bases between the two germline ends.

Remarks on this clonotype: With a much larger clone just one base away, this may be a read error. V usage is TRBV19 and J usage is TRBJ2-3, with D unclear. Germline assignment: CDR1 LNHDA and CDR2 SQIVND (reference sequence). Trimming cost V 10 bases and J 6 bases, with 14 bases left between them. The CDR3 runs 12 residues. This chain's CDR3 is CATSRDGDTQYF. The CDR3, as DNA: TGTGCCACTTCGAGAGACGGCGATACGCAGTATTTT.

This clonotype was found many times. This sequence joins TRBV29-1 and TRBJ1-2, with D tentatively TRBD1 (6 bases). The CDR3 loop spans 13 amino acids. Per germline, CDR1 SQVTM and CDR2 ANQGSEA. Trimming cost V 4 bases and J 2 bases, with 11 bases left between them. The CDR3 DNA sequence: TGCAGCGTTGGGACTGGACAGAACTATGGCTACACCTTC. Residues: CSVGTGQNYGYTF.

The chain is built from TRBV18 and TRBJ2-5; D not certain. This CDR3 is 11 amino acids long. Germline assignment: CDR1 KGHSH and CDR2 LQKENI. Trimming took 3 bases from V and 5 from J, leaving 4 bases between them. CDR3 DNA: TGTGCCAGCTCACCGGGGGAGACCCAGTACTTC. It yields the protein CASSPGETQYF.